The clone carrying this T cell receptor (beta chain) was counted between two and nine times. What it binds is unknown. This specimen belongs to a study of T cell repertoires in cytomegalovirus infection. TCRdb re-called the reads through MiXCR, storing one row per CDR3 protein. In the table there are more than 200,000 distinct CDR3 sequences, 9.1% of which are singletons. Study findings and constraints: Carriers of CMV plus the relevant HLA were identified by cumulative public TCR beta family frequency.

The V end lost 7 bases, the J end lost 0 bases, and 17 bases lay between the germline ends. The CDR3 loop spans 16 amino acids. Germline lookup yields CDR1 MDHEN and CDR2 SYDVKM. The rearrangement joins TRBV28 to TRBJ2-3, with TRBD2 as a possible D gene (6 bases). Material for sequencing was PBMCs. The clonotype comes from a human donor in good health (CMV status not recorded). Some clones in this sample may be carry-over from other donors' samples. The CDR3 sequence is CASTLPSGLSTDTQYF. The DNA of the CDR3 is TGTGCCAGCACCCTCCCAAGCGGGTTGAGCACAGATACGCAGTATTTT.